Listed below are T cell receptor beta chains from one sample, sequenced in a study of T cells in tuberculosis. The data were produced by immunoSEQ multiplex PCR, yet TCRdb's version contains in-frame clones alone and is incomplete. The sample has more than 45,000 clones, 88% seen once; the top ten hold 21%. Material: CD1b-GMM tetramer-negative cells sorted from PBMCs. The receptors originated from an adult woman with latent tuberculosis. The CDR3 runs from the conserved cysteine through the conserved F or W. D genes are given only for firm matches. Clone size appears in some rows only: once, few, many, or a class for an expanded clone.

V	D	size	J	CDR3	DNA
TRBV18	TRBD2	-	TRBJ2-7	CASSPPGAAGGSYEQYF	TGTGCCAGCTCACCACCGGGGGCAGCGGGGGGTTCCTACGAGCAGTACTTC
TRBV10-3	-	-	TRBJ2-7	CAISDGDLSSYEQYF	TGTGCCATCAGTGACGGGGATCTAAGCTCCTACGAGCAGTACTTC
TRBV6-4	TRBD2	-	TRBJ2-1	CASSDSGTSGYNEQFF	TGTGCCAGCAGTGACTCAGGGACTAGCGGCTACAATGAGCAGTTCTTC
TRBV4-1	TRBD1	-	TRBJ2-4	CASSQDPPGQGVLNIQYF	TGCGCCAGCAGCCAAGATCCCCCGGGACAGGGGGTTTTGAACATTCAGTACTTC
TRBV6-5	-	-	TRBJ1-4	CASSNREMGEKLFF	TGTGCCAGCAGTAACAGGGAGATGGGTGAAAAACTGTTTTTT
TRBV5-8	-	-	TRBJ1-5	CASSLDRSTAYSNQPQHF	TGTGCCAGCAGCTTGGATCGCTCGACAGCATATAGCAATCAGCCCCAGCATTTT
TRBV30	TRBD1	-	TRBJ1-2	CAWSVAQGGGYTF	TGTGCCTGGAGTGTTGCGCAGGGGGGTGGCTACACCTTC
TRBV19	TRBD2	-	TRBJ2-7	CATLAPQLAGTYEQYF	TGTGCCACCCTGGCCCCACAGCTAGCGGGGACCTACGAGCAGTACTTC
TRBV7-2	-	-	TRBJ2-7	CASSAAPSYEQYF	TGTGCCAGCAGCGCCGCGCCCTCCTACGAGCAGTACTTC
TRBV7-2	TRBD1	-	TRBJ1-6	CASSLARGQGDNSPLHF	TGTGCCAGCAGCTTAGCTCGTGGACAGGGAGATAATTCACCCCTCCACTTT
TRBV4-3	-	-	TRBJ1-1	CASSPEVWSDTEAFF	TGCGCCAGCAGCCCTGAGGTTTGGTCAGACACTGAAGCTTTCTTT
TRBV7-9	TRBD1	-	TRBJ1-1	CASSPEVGRGPGTEAFF	TGTGCCAGCAGTCCAGAAGTCGGCAGGGGGCCGGGGACTGAAGCTTTCTTT
TRBV1	-	-	TRBJ1-1	CTSSQPTLGSTEAFF	TGCACCAGCAGCCAACCTACTTTAGGGAGCACTGAAGCTTTCTTT
TRBV4-3	-	-	TRBJ2-3	CASSQGVYGTDTQYF	TGCGCCAGCAGCCAGGGAGTTTATGGCACAGATACGCAGTATTTT
TRBV28	-	-	TRBJ2-1	CASSFGGAIDEQFF	TGTGCCAGCAGTTTTGGGGGGGCGATCGATGAGCAGTTCTTC
TRBV2	-	once	TRBJ2-7	CASGAGYEQYF	TGTGCCAGCGGGGCAGGCTACGAGCAGTACTTC
TRBV4-1	TRBD2	-	TRBJ2-7	CASSQDLPSGSLYEQYF	TGCGCCAGCAGCCAAGATCTGCCTAGCGGGAGTCTCTACGAGCAGTACTTC
TRBV11-2	-	-	TRBJ2-3	CASSSRDSWGVTDTQYF	TGTGCCAGCAGCTCCAGAGACAGTTGGGGGGTCACAGATACGCAGTATTTT
TRBV15	TRBD2	-	TRBJ2-7	CATSRREREISYEQYF	TGTGCCACCAGCAGGCGGGAGCGGGAAATATCCTACGAGCAGTACTTC
TRBV4-1	-	-	TRBJ2-4	CASSQDRENIQYF	TGCGCCAGCAGCCAAGACCGGGAAAACATTCAGTACTTC
TRBV9	TRBD2	-	TRBJ2-1	CASSVGLAGGESYNEQFF	TGTGCCAGCAGCGTAGGCCTAGCGGGGGGTGAATCCTACAATGAGCAGTTCTTC
TRBV27	-	-	TRBJ1-2	CASSNGGDGYTF	TGTGCCAGCAGTAACGGCGGCGATGGCTACACCTTC
TRBV19	TRBD1	-	TRBJ2-1	CATRQGRYNEQFF	TGTGCCACCCGACAGGGGAGGTACAATGAGCAGTTCTTC
TRBV29-1	TRBD1	-	TRBJ2-7	CSVVGTGGEQYF	TGCAGCGTTGTAGGGACAGGGGGCGAGCAGTACTTC
TRBV7-2	-	-	TRBJ1-2	CASSLNRGVYGYTF	TGTGCCAGCAGCTTAAATCGCGGGGTATATGGCTACACCTTC
TRBV2	-	-	TRBJ2-3	CASSEGGADTQYF	TGTGCCAGCAGTGAAGGGGGAGCAGATACGCAGTATTTT
TRBV6-6	-	-	TRBJ1-5	CASSYGWGLSNQPQHF	TGTGCCAGCAGTTATGGATGGGGCCTTAGCAATCAGCCCCAGCATTTT
TRBV19	TRBD1	-	TRBJ2-1	CASSGTDYNEQFF	TGTGCCAGTAGTGGGACAGACTACAATGAGCAGTTCTTC
TRBV7-6	TRBD2	-	TRBJ2-7	CASSSGLAGVGYEQYF	TGTGCCAGCAGCTCGGGACTAGCGGGAGTTGGGTACGAGCAGTACTTC
TRBV27	-	-	TRBJ1-3	CASSLTGSPGNTIYF	TGTGCCAGCAGCCTCACGGGGTCACCTGGAAACACCATATATTTT
TRBV7-9	-	-	TRBJ1-1	CASSPDTHKGEAFF	TGTGCCAGCAGCCCTGACACTCATAAGGGGGAAGCTTTCTTT
TRBV11-2	-	once	TRBJ1-4	CASSLGGHSNEKLFF	TGTGCCAGCAGCTTAGGGGGACACTCTAATGAAAAACTGTTTTTT
TRBV9	TRBD1	-	TRBJ1-3	CASSARQGVIGNTIYF	TGTGCCAGCAGCGCAAGACAGGGGGTCATTGGAAACACCATATATTTT
TRBV7-9	-	-	TRBJ2-5	CASSLLPPGETQYF	TGTGCCAGCAGCCTCCTCCCCCCAGGGGAGACCCAGTACTTC
TRBV30	-	-	TRBJ1-4	CAWSLGSGGWEKLFF	TGTGCCTGGAGTCTCGGGTCGGGTGGATGGGAAAAACTGTTTTTT
TRBV10-3	TRBD1	-	TRBJ2-7	CAISGGQGASYEQYF	TGTGCCATCAGTGGGGGACAGGGGGCGTCCTACGAGCAGTACTTC
TRBV7-2	TRBD2	-	TRBJ2-7	CASSLTSGAYEQYF	TGTGCCAGCAGCCTGACTAGCGGAGCCTACGAGCAGTACTTC
TRBV28	-	-	TRBJ1-1	CASSPTTGTWTEAFF	TGTGCCAGCAGTCCAACGACAGGCACGTGGACTGAAGCTTTCTTT
TRBV20-1	-	-	TRBJ2-7	CSAPIGYEQYF	TGCAGTGCCCCGATCGGGTACGAGCAGTACTTC
TRBV9	-	-	TRBJ2-2	CASSVRGNLPGELFF	TGTGCCAGCAGCGTAAGGGGGAATTTACCCGGGGAGCTGTTTTTT
TRBV4-3	-	-	TRBJ1-1	CASSQRVVSEAFF	TGCGCCAGCAGCCAACGGGTGGTATCTGAAGCTTTCTTT
TRBV4-3	TRBD2	-	TRBJ2-3	CASSQDGHISGRIADTQYF	TGCGCCAGCAGCCAAGACGGGCATATTAGCGGGAGGATCGCAGATACGCAGTATTTT
TRBV6-5	-	-	TRBJ2-5	CASSSGLEPYQETQYF	TGTGCCAGCAGTTCAGGGCTGGAACCGTACCAAGAGACCCAGTACTTC
TRBV6-6	TRBD1	once	TRBJ1-2	CASREGTGAFYGYTF	TGTGCCAGCAGGGAAGGGACAGGGGCATTCTATGGCTACACCTTC
TRBV5-4	-	few	TRBJ1-6	CASSFDPADTPLHF	TGTGCCAGCAGCTTTGACCCGGCGGATACACCCCTCCACTTT
TRBV7-9	-	-	TRBJ2-2	CASSLVQNPTELFF	TGTGCCAGCAGCTTAGTTCAAAACCCGACTGAGCTGTTTTTT
TRBV19	TRBD1	-	TRBJ2-7	CASSLPGQGAYEQYF	TGTGCCAGTAGCCTGCCCGGACAGGGGGCCTACGAGCAGTACTTC
TRBV7-2	TRBD1	-	TRBJ2-7	CASTSGTGGHREQYF	TGTGCCAGCACCTCCGGGACAGGGGGTCATCGGGAGCAGTACTTC
TRBV28	-	-	TRBJ2-3	CASSFRTPGADTQYF	TGTGCCAGCAGTTTCCGGACACCGGGGGCAGATACGCAGTATTTT
TRBV19	-	-	TRBJ2-7	CASSIPNPGSPYEQYF	TGTGCCAGTAGTATTCCCAACCCCGGGTCCCCCTACGAGCAGTACTTC
TRBV27	-	-	TRBJ2-5	CASSLSYRKRETQYF	TGTGCCAGCAGTTTATCGTACAGGAAAAGGGAGACCCAGTACTTC
TRBV19	-	-	TRBJ1-1	CASKLGGRISDTEAFF	TGTGCCAGTAAATTGGGGGGACGAATTAGTGACACTGAAGCTTTCTTT
TRBV30	TRBD1	-	TRBJ1-6	CAWSPGQGIGPPLHF	TGTGCCTGGAGTCCCGGACAGGGTATTGGGCCACCCCTCCACTTT
TRBV14	TRBD2	-	TRBJ2-7	CASSQEGLAGSYF	TGTGCCAGCAGCCAAGAGGGACTAGCGGGGTCGTACTTC
TRBV30	TRBD2	-	TRBJ2-3	CAWSVVGGVDTQYF	TGTGCCTGGAGTGTAGTCGGGGGGGTGGATACGCAGTATTTT
TRBV12-2	-	-	TRBJ2-5	CASRLTGPRETQYF	TGTGCAAGTCGCCTGACAGGGCCAAGGGAGACCCAGTACTTC
TRBV7-2	TRBD1	few	TRBJ2-6	CASSLGQGGLGANVLTF	TGTGCCAGCAGCTTAGGACAGGGGGGACTTGGGGCCAACGTCCTGACTTTC